The rows below give T cell receptor beta chains drawn from one sample of a study of human T cells and chemical hapten exposure. TCRdb re-analysed the RACE reads in MiXCR, keeping a single row per CDR3 protein. This sample has 190,000 or so distinct CDR3 sequences, with under 30% found just once. Specimen: whole blood, collected in connection with sensitization to the hapten diphenylcyclopropenone (DPC). These receptors all stem from a woman between 35 and 50 years old with alopecia areata. Some clones in this sample may be carry-over from other donors' samples. The CDR3 runs from the conserved cysteine through the conserved F or W. The D gene is left open where the match is weak. Clone size, where shown, is once, few, many, or a class for clones that have expanded.

few	TRBV7-3	NA	TRBJ2-2	TGTGCCAGCAGCCCCGCTCCGGCGAACACCGGGGAGCTGTTTTTT	CASSPAPANTGELFF
few	TRBV28	NA	TRBJ1-1	TGTGCCAGCAGTTCATTGACGGAAAACACTGAAGCTTTCTTT	CASSSLTENTEAFF
NA	TRBV12-3/TRBV12-4	TRBD1	TRBJ1-3	TGTGCCAGCAGTTTGGGACAGGGGGCCTCCATATATTTT	CASSLGQGASIYF
few	TRBV7-6	NA	TRBJ1-1	TGTGCCAGCAGCCAAAACCTAAGGGGAAGGGACACTGAAGCTTTCTTT	CASSQNLRGRDTEAFF
many	TRBV9	TRBD2	TRBJ2-1	TGTGCCAGCAGCGTAAGGGGCGACCCTAGCGGGAATGAGCAGTTCTTC	CASSVRGDPSGNEQFF
few	TRBV20-1	NA	TRBJ1-3	TGCAGTGCTAGAGATCACGCCAGGGTGGGAAACACCATATATTTT	CSARDHARVGNTIYF
few	TRBV29-1	NA	TRBJ2-1	TGCAGCGTCTTTGGAGGTGACACCTACAATGAGCAGTTCTTC	CSVFGGDTYNEQFF
NA	TRBV12-3/TRBV12-4	NA	TRBJ1-2	TGTGCCAGCAGCTTTTTGGGGACCGGGAGCTATGGCTACACCTTC	CASSFLGTGSYGYTF
NA	TRBV4-1	NA	TRBJ1-1	TGCGCCAGCAGCCAAGGTTTCGGATTATTGGGGGCTCGGGGGACTGAAGCTTTCTTT	CASSQGFGLLGARGTEAFF
few	TRBV20-1	TRBD2	TRBJ2-1	TGCAGTGCTCCAGACCCGACTAGCGGGAGCATGCATGAGCAGTTCTTC	CSAPDPTSGSMHEQFF
few	TRBV25-1	NA	TRBJ1-5	TGTGCCAGCAGTGAATCGAGCAGGGCGGATCAGCCCCAGCATTTT	CASSESSRADQPQHF
NA	TRBV9	TRBD2	TRBJ2-7	TGTGCCAGCAGCGTAGGGGGGCTAGCGGGGCCCTACGAGCAGTACTTC	CASSVGGLAGPYEQYF
few	TRBV20-1	NA	TRBJ2-6	TGCAGTGCTAGCCGGGGTGAGAACGTCCTGACTTTC	CSASRGENVLTF
NA	TRBV28	TRBD2	TRBJ2-7	TGTGCCAGCAGTCCCCGGCTAGCGGGGTACGAGCAGTACTTC	CASSPRLAGYEQYF
few	TRBV7-9	NA	TRBJ1-1	TGTGCCAGCAGCCCCCTGGGACCCGGGGCTTTCTTT	CASSPLGPGAFF
NA	TRBV6-6	TRBD2	TRBJ2-3	TGTGCCAGCAGTTACTCCGGGGGGGGCACAGATACGCAGTATTTT	CASSYSGGGTDTQYF
NA	TRBV29-1	NA	TRBJ2-5	TGCAGCGTTGGTGGGGAACAAGAGACCCAGTACTTC	CSVGGEQETQYF
few	TRBV20-1	TRBD2	TRBJ2-3	TGCAGTGCCCTAGCGGGAGCAGATACGCAGTATTTT	CSALAGADTQYF
NA	TRBV7-2	NA	TRBJ2-7	TGTGCCAGCAGCTTAGGGGGAAACAACTACGAGCAGTACTTC	CASSLGGNNYEQYF
NA	TRBV24-1	TRBD1	TRBJ1-5	TGTGCCACCAGTGAATCGGGACAGCTCAATCAGCCCCAGCATTTT	CATSESGQLNQPQHF
few	TRBV24-1	NA	TRBJ2-3	TGTGCCACGAGGGACATTGTCACAGATACGCAGTATTTT	CATRDIVTDTQYF
few	TRBV29-1	NA	TRBJ2-1	TGCAGCGTAGCAGGGACCTACAATGAGCAGTTCTTC	CSVAGTYNEQFF
few	TRBV29-1	NA	TRBJ2-1	TGCAGCGTTGGGGGCATAAATGAGCAGTTCTTC	CSVGGINEQFF